This entry describes one TCR beta chain. This sample is drawn from a study of cytomegalovirus exposure and HLA in healthy donors. This CDR3 spans 14 amino acids. V gave up 5 bases and J gave up 8 bases; unmatched junction bases: 9. The germline V gene encodes CDR1 MNHEY and CDR2 SMNVEV (reference sequence). The table came from immunoSEQ multiplex PCR; TCRdb's copy has only in-frame clones and leaves some out. Of 200,000 or so clones in the sample, over 80% were seen once. Sequencing was done on a sample of PBMCs. This TCR was recovered from a woman aged 18-30 years in good health and CMV-seronegative. This chain connects TRBV27 to TRBJ1-2, with 9 bases fitting TRBD1. The CDR3 DNA reads as TGTGCCAGCAGTACCCCGGGACAGGGCAGGGGCTACACCTTC. Protein: CASSTPGQGRGYTF.